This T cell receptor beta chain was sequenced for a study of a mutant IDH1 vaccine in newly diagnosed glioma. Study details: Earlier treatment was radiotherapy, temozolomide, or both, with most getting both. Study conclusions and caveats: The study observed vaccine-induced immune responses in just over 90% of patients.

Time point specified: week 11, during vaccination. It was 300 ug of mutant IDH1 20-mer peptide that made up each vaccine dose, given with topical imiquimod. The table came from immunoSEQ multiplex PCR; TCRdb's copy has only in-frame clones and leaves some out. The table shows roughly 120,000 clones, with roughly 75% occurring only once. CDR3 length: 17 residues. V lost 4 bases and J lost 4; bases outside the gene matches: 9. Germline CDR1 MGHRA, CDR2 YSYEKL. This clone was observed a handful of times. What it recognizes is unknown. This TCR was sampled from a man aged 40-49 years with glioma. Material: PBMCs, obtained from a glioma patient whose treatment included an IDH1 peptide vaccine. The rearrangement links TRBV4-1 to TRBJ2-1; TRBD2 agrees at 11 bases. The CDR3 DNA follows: TGCGCCAGCAGCCCTCTCTCTCTAGCGGGGGGATACAATGAGCAGTTCTTC. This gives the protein CASSPLSLAGGYNEQFF.